Below, 24 T cell receptor beta chains from the same sample are listed, as sequenced in a study of blood T cell repertoires in COVID-19. The protocol was immunoSEQ multiplex PCR, while the TCRdb copy is restricted to in-frame clones and leaves out a portion. The sample holds about 45,000 clones, 80% to 90% seen once. The sample taken for sequencing was peripheral blood. The receptors derive from a human donor in a cohort sampled during active COVID-19.

As to this clone: The sample has other DNA sequences that encode this CDR3 too. The chain couples TRBV7-2 to TRBJ2-7; 16 bases are shared with TRBD2. CDR1 is SGHTA, CDR2 FQGNSA, per germline. V was pared by 3 bases and J by 2 bases, with 1 base of the junction left unmatched. The CDR3 contains 16 residues. In nucleotides, the CDR3 is TGTGCCAGCAGCTTGGGACTAGCGGGGGGGACCTACGAGCAGTACTTC. Translating it yields CASSLGLAGGTYEQYF.

This clone was recorded a few times. V usage is TRBV29-1 and J usage is TRBJ1-2; 7 nucleotides agree with TRBD1. Germline CDR1 is SQVTM and CDR2 is ANQGSEA. J was trimmed by 8 bases and V by 8 bases; bases with no gene match: 14. CDR3 length: 13 residues. The CDR3 DNA is TGCAGCACCGGGGACAGCCCCGGGGTAGGCTACACCTTC. Its protein product is CSTGDSPGVGYTF.

The rearrangement joins TRBV10-1 to TRBJ2-3; D not resolved. With 0 bases removed from V and 8 bases from J, the gap between germline ends came to 9 bases. The V gene's germline CDR1 is WNHNN and CDR2 SYGVQD (reference sequence). The CDR3 spans 13 residues. This CDR3 reads CASSESYGFTQYF. In nucleotides, the CDR3 is TGCGCCAGCAGTGAGTCGTACGGGTTTACGCAGTATTTT.

The chain uses TRBV5-5 and TRBJ1-1; 9 nucleotides line up with TRBD1. The CDR3 runs 16 residues. CDR1 and CDR2 (germline): SGHKS, YYEKEE (reference sequence). Trimming cost V 4 bases and J 0 bases; bases outside gene matches: 7. CDR3 sequence: CASSPIDRGMNTEAFF. In nucleotides, the CDR3 is TGTGCCAGCAGCCCTATTGACAGGGGGATGAACACTGAAGCTTTCTTT.

This sequence joins TRBV4-1 and TRBJ1-3, with D possibly TRBD1 on 6 matching bases. V was pared by 2 bases and J by 0 bases, with 8 bases between. The CDR3 is 15 amino acids. Looked up from germline, CDR1 is MGHRA and CDR2 is YSYEKL. CDR3 DNA sequence: TGCGCCAGCAGCCAACAGGACAGCTCTGGAAACACCATATATTTT. Its translation is CASSQQDSSGNTIYF.

The chain combines TRBV10-1 with TRBJ2-7; 8 bases are shared with TRBD1. This CDR3 contains 14 residues. The germline V gene has CDR1 WNHNN and CDR2 SYGVQD (reference sequence). Losses at the gene ends were 2 bases for V and 7 bases for J; bases not matched to a gene: 7. CDR3 DNA sequence: TGCGCCAGCAGTGAGGGACAGGGATTGGGAGAGCAGTACTTC. Encoded protein: CASSEGQGLGEQYF.

V is TRBV7-8 and J is TRBJ1-4; D is perhaps TRBD1 (6 bases). CDR1 is SGHVS and CDR2 is FQNEAQ in the germline V gene. Trimming took 5 bases from V and 5 from J, leaving 12 bases between them. The length of the CDR3 is 14 residues. The CDR3 coding sequence is TGTGCCAGCAGCGACGACAGGCACAATGAAAAACTGTTTTTT. Translation gives CASSDDRHNEKLFF.

The V gene is TRBV5-4, the J gene TRBJ2-3; 16 nucleotides line up with TRBD2. Germline CDR1 reads SGHNT; CDR2 reads YYREEE (reference sequence). J lost 2 bases, V lost 3 bases, and 6 bases had no gene match. This CDR3 has 18 amino acids. The CDR3 bases are TGTGCCAGCAGCTCCGGGACTAGCGGGAGGGGGGCCACAGATACGCAGTATTTT. Residues: CASSSGTSGRGATDTQYF. The full variable domain, rest sourced from reference TRBV5-4 and TRBJ2-3, is ETGVTQSPTHLIKTRGQQVTLRCSSQSGHNTVSWYQQALGQGPQFIFQYYREEENGRGNFPPRFSGLQFPNYSSELNVNALELDDSALYLCASSSGTSGRGATDTQYFGPGTRLTVL.

The CDR3 nucleotides read TGCGCCAGCAGCCGTGCAGGTGGGGAGACCCAGTACTTC. This encodes CASSRAGGETQYF. The rearrangement links TRBV4-3 to TRBJ2-5, with unresolved D. This CDR3 comprises 13 residues. The V end was cut by 4 bases, the J end by 5 bases, with 11 bases between. Per the germline V gene, CDR1 is LGHNA and CDR2 is YSLEER.

The chain has TRBV7-2 and TRBJ1-3; D remains ambiguous. Per the germline V gene, CDR1 is SGHTA and CDR2 is FQGNSA. This CDR3 has 12 amino acids. Between the trimmed V and J ends, which lost 4 bases and 2 bases, there was a span of 3 bases. CDR3 sequence reads: CASSSTGNTIYF. For the CDR3, the DNA is TGTGCCAGCAGCTCCACTGGAAACACCATATATTTT.

The chain joins TRBV12-5 to TRBJ2-3; 11 bases are a match to TRBD2. The trim removed 0 bases at V and 4 bases at J, leaving 15 bases unmatched. Germline CDR1 LGHNT, CDR2 FRNRAP. The CDR3 is made up of 20 amino acids. The CDR3 bases are TGTGCTAGTGGTTTGGTAGGGCTCGAAGTTAGCGGGGGGGCGGCAGATACGCAGTATTTT. This encodes CASGLVGLEVSGGAADTQYF.

The chain employs TRBV11-2 and TRBJ2-1, with 10 bases fitting TRBD2. V lost 4 bases and J lost 9; bases outside the gene matches: 3. CDR1 SGHAT and CDR2 FQNNGV come from the germline V gene. This CDR3 region has 13 residues. CDR3 nucleotides: TGTGCCAGCAGCTACGGACTAGCGGCTGAGCAGTTCTTC. Residues: CASSYGLAAEQFF.

This clone was observed a handful of times. V and J are TRBV11-2 and TRBJ1-6; no definite D call. The CDR3 runs to 13 residues. Germline loops: CDR1 SGHAT, CDR2 FQNNGV. Trimming removed 4 bases at V and 3 bases at J, with 4 bases between. The CDR3 here is CASSSNYNSPLHF. DNA of the CDR3: TGTGCCAGCAGCTCAAACTATAATTCACCCCTCCACTTT.

The rearrangement joins TRBV3-1 (or the pseudogene TRBV3-2) to TRBJ2-5; weak D call: TRBD2 (5 bases). The V gene lost 3 bases and the J gene lost 5 bases, with 10 bases spanning the gap. CDR1 and CDR2 (germline): LGHDT, YNNKEL (reference sequence). This CDR3 contains 13 residues. CDR3 protein: CASSHLSGETQYF. DNA of the CDR3: TGTGCCAGCAGCCACCTCTCGGGGGAGACCCAGTACTTC.

Worth noting for this clone: The junction departs from the called germline gene at one end, perhaps through a read error. This chain's CDR3 is CASTLAGGSYNEQFF. The CDR3 DNA is TGTGCCAGCACTTTAGCGGGAGGCTCCTACAATGAGCAGTTCTTC. The chain employs TRBV27 and TRBJ2-1; 10 bases line up with TRBD2. This CDR3 region has 15 residues. Germline assignment: CDR1 MNHEY and CDR2 SMNVEV (reference sequence).

V and J are TRBV3-1 (or the pseudogene TRBV3-2) and TRBJ2-5; 8 bases are shared with TRBD1. Trimming at V came to 4 bases and at J to 2 bases, leaving 6 bases not matched to a gene. Germline CDR1 reads LGHDT; CDR2 reads YNNKEL (reference sequence). The CDR3 is 15 amino acids. This chain's CDR3 is CASSRGQGGQETQYF. In nucleotides, the CDR3 is TGTGCCAGCAGCCGCGGACAGGGCGGACAAGAGACCCAGTACTTC.

This clone was seen only a few times. The chain carries TRBV3-1 (or the pseudogene TRBV3-2) and TRBJ1-6; the D is unclear. The germline gives CDR1 LGHDT, CDR2 YNNKEL (reference sequence). V was clipped by 1 base and J by 8 bases, with 9 bases between them. This CDR3 is 14 amino acids long. CDR3 in DNA: TGTGCCAGCAGCCAAGTACTTCAAGATTCACCCCTCCACTTT. The encoded protein is CASSQVLQDSPLHF.

This clone has just one count. The chain couples TRBV9 to TRBJ2-1; 7 nucleotides align to TRBD2. Germline loops: CDR1 SGDLS, CDR2 YYNGEE. The CDR3 covers 17 residues. The V segment lost 0 bases and the J segment 1 base; nucleotides outside the gene matches: 7. CDR3 loop: CASSVATGGGSYNEQFF. The CDR3 nucleotides are TGTGCCAGCAGCGTAGCTACTGGCGGGGGTTCCTACAATGAGCAGTTCTTC.

This chain links TRBV5-5 with TRBJ2-1; possibly TRBD2 for D (5 bases). CDR1 SGHKS and CDR2 YYEKEE come from the germline V gene (reference sequence). This CDR3 contains 14 residues. With 1 base removed from V and 3 bases from J, the gap between germline ends came to 8 bases. Here the CDR3 DNA reads TGTGCCAGCAGCTTGAAGGAGGTCTACAATGAGCAGTTCTTC. Protein product: CASSLKEVYNEQFF.

The chain has TRBV6-1 and TRBJ2-7; the match to TRBD1 covers 7 bases. V lost 0 bases, J lost 4 bases, and 3 bases stayed unmatched. Germline V gives CDR1 MNHNS, CDR2 SASEGT. The CDR3 runs 14 residues. The CDR3 sequence: CASSEAARGYEQYF. The DNA for the CDR3 is TGTGCCAGCAGTGAAGCGGCCAGGGGGTACGAGCAGTACTTC.

V usage is TRBV3-1 (or the pseudogene TRBV3-2) and J usage is TRBJ1-2, with 10 bases fitting TRBD1. The germline gives CDR1 LGHDT, CDR2 YNNKEL (reference sequence). There are 16 residues in the CDR3. Trimming removed 4 bases from V and 1 base from J; junction bases left unmatched: 6. CDR3 in amino acids: CASSRGGQGYNYGYTF. The CDR3 DNA reads TGTGCCAGCAGCCGCGGGGGACAGGGGTATAACTATGGCTACACCTTC.

V gene TRBV7-9 combines with J gene TRBJ1-2, with D uncertain. CDR3 length equals 14 residues. CDR1 and CDR2 (germline): SEHNR, FQNEAQ (reference sequence). V lost 5 bases and J 0 bases, leaving 10 bases between the germline ends. The CDR3 nucleotides read TGTGCCAGCAGCAGTCGGAGATCTAACTATGGCTACACCTTC. As protein: CASSSRRSNYGYTF.

Concerning this clone itself: The DNA is omitted, as the CDR3 cannot be located on it reliably, and the CDR3 follows TCRdb's listing. The rearrangement joins TRBV21-1 to TRBJ2-1; whether TRBD2, the table's D call, matches the DNA was not checked. TRBV21-1 is a documented pseudogene. The CDR3 spans 18 residues, counting both ends. The CDR3 reads CASRIVGSGTSSYNEQFF.

This sequence joins TRBV7-2 and TRBJ2-5; possibly TRBD2 for D (6 bases). Trimming cost V 1 base and J 7 bases, with 13 bases left between them. This CDR3 spans 14 amino acids. CDR1 is SGHTA, CDR2 FQGNSA, per germline. The CDR3 bases are TGTGCCAGCAGCTTAGGGTCAGGGCGGGGGACCCAGTACTTC. Translating it yields CASSLGSGRGTQYF.